This T cell receptor beta chain was identified in a study of blood T cell repertoires in COVID-19. Study at large: Material from acute and convalescent COVID-19 was sourced from the United States, Italy and Spain. Sources were T cells, B-cell-depleted T cells, or PBMCs; the material itself was cDNA or gDNA.

In the original processing: Using reference gene primer amplification, nucleated cell counts were estimated. Profiled with immunoSEQ multiplex PCR; TCRdb holds only in-frame clones, not every one. V and J calls and clone size come straight from that table; D and trimming were deduced from the DNA. The sample carries roughly 280,000 clones, around 86% recorded once. The sample was peripheral blood. The TCR sequence derives from a man aged 50-60 years with acute or convalescent COVID-19.

The CDR3 spells CASSPGGQGNYGYTF. The DNA of the CDR3 is TGTGCCAGCTCACCAGGGGGACAGGGGAACTATGGCTACACCTTC. The genes are TRBV18 and TRBJ1-2, with 10 bases identical to TRBD1. Germline CDR1 and CDR2: KGHSH and LQKENI. The V and J ends lost 2 bases and 2 bases, in that order; junction bases with no gene match: 2. The CDR3 contains 15 residues.